This T cell receptor (beta chain) was found in a study of T-cell reconstitution after alpha-beta-depleted transplantation in children. The study's findings and limits: The study reportedly traced alpha-beta T cells about two months after transplant to several hundred expanded graft clones. After transplant, high TCRbeta diversity at day 60 in some patients arose from surviving recipient T cells and thymic progenitors.

In this sample, this clonotype turned up many times. No antigen is known for it. This CDR3 is 14 amino acids long. Trimming pared 5 bases from V and 4 bases from J, leaving 13 bases between. Preparation of the TCRbeta library involved a method that used unique molecular identifiers. TCRdb re-called the PCR reads with MiXCR, one entry per CDR3 protein. The sample yields a few hundred thousand distinct CDR3 sequences, roughly 11% seen once. This chain links TRBV12-3 or TRBV12-4 with TRBJ2-3; perhaps D is TRBD1 or TRBD2 (5 bases each). This TCR was recovered from a child younger than two with acute myeloid leukemia, due to receive a stem cell transplant. The material was PBMCs, obtained before TCRalphabeta/CD19-depleted stem cell transplant. The CDR3 region has the DNA TGTGCCAGCAGTCGGGGCAGTGGCGCAGATACGCAGTATTTT. Protein sequence: CASSRGSGADTQYF.